The rows below give T cell receptor beta chains drawn from one sample of a study of shared clonotypes between healthy human individuals. Here immunoSEQ multiplex PCR was the method, and the copy in TCRdb shows in-frame clones only, minus some. The table has approximately 400,000 clones, about 96% seen once. Sequenced input: memory CD8+ T cells sorted from blood. The source of these receptors is a man aged 25 to 40 in good health. The CDR3 runs from the conserved cysteine through the conserved F or W. Each record gives: J gene, V gene, clone size, D gene, CDR3 protein, CDR3 DNA. D genes are given only for firm matches. Clone size, where shown, is once, few, many, or a class for clones that have expanded.

TRBJ2-1 | TRBV5-4 | - | - | CASSLGTQKGEQFF | TGTGCCAGCAGCTTGGGGACACAAAAGGGTGAGCAGTTCTTC
TRBJ2-3 | TRBV25-1 | - | TRBD2 | CATRIAGDTQYF | TGTGCCACCCGCATAGCGGGAGATACGCAGTATTTT
TRBJ2-7 | TRBV5-1 | - | TRBD2 | CASSLVASGSAPYEQYF | TGCGCCAGCAGCTTGGTGGCTAGCGGGAGTGCCCCCTACGAGCAGTACTTC
TRBJ2-4 | TRBV5-6 | - | - | CASSFWEAKNIQYF | TGTGCCAGCAGCTTTTGGGAAGCCAAAAACATTCAGTACTTC
TRBJ2-5 | TRBV5-4 | - | - | CASSVVRASSLGTQYF | TGTGCCAGCAGCGTGGTCCGGGCGTCTAGTTTAGGGACCCAGTACTTC
TRBJ1-5 | TRBV6-1 | - | - | CASSEGGVGNQPQHF | TGTGCCAGCAGTGAAGGGGGAGTGGGCAATCAGCCCCAGCATTTT
TRBJ2-7 | TRBV11-2 | once | TRBD2 | CASSQSGRDYEQYF | TGTGCCAGCAGCCAGAGCGGGAGGGACTACGAGCAGTACTTC
TRBJ2-3 | TRBV28 | - | - | CASSSYTDTQYF | TGTGCCAGCAGTTCGTACACAGATACGCAGTATTTT
TRBJ1-1 | TRBV29-1 | - | - | CSTGRQGAEAFF | TGCAGCACGGGACGCCAGGGAGCTGAAGCTTTCTTT
TRBJ2-5 | TRBV5-4 | - | TRBD1 | CASSGDRGRETQYF | TGTGCCAGCAGCGGGGACAGGGGAAGGGAGACCCAGTACTTC
TRBJ2-7 | TRBV7-9 | once | TRBD2 | CASSLGFSGLAVHEQYF | TGTGCCAGCAGCTTAGGGTTCAGTGGGCTAGCGGTCCACGAGCAGTACTTC
TRBJ2-1 | TRBV4-2 | - | - | CASSQGAAADNEQFF | TGTGCCAGCAGCCAAGGGGCTGCGGCGGACAATGAGCAGTTCTTC
TRBJ2-7 | TRBV5-1 | once | - | CASSRDRVYEQYF | TGCGCCAGCAGCAGGGACCGAGTCTACGAGCAGTACTTC
TRBJ2-4 | TRBV28 | - | - | CASSIQGAIQYF | TGTGCCAGCAGTATACAGGGTGCCATTCAGTACTTC
TRBJ2-2 | TRBV9 | - | TRBD2 | CASSLTSSMGELFF | TGTGCCAGCAGCTTGACTAGCAGTATGGGGGAGCTGTTTTTT
TRBJ2-1 | TRBV11-2 | - | - | CASSLEAGRTYNEQFF | TGTGCCAGCAGCTTAGAGGCAGGGAGGACCTACAATGAGCAGTTCTTC
TRBJ2-2 | TRBV27 | - | TRBD2 | CASTRTSGRGYGELFF | TGTGCCAGCACCCGGACTAGCGGGAGGGGTTACGGGGAGCTGTTTTTT
TRBJ2-1 | TRBV7-7 | - | - | CASSFTMSSYNEQFF | TGTGCTAGCAGCTTCACGATGAGCTCCTACAATGAGCAGTTCTTC
TRBJ2-7 | TRBV5-1 | - | - | CASSPGEFYEQYF | TGCGCCAGCAGCCCTGGAGAATTCTACGAGCAGTACTTC
TRBJ2-1 | TRBV5-1 | - | TRBD2 | CASSLAGTSVHEQFF | TGCGCCAGCAGCTTGGCAGGGACTAGCGTCCATGAGCAGTTCTTC
TRBJ1-6 | TRBV6-5 | - | TRBD1 | CDSKGGEGPLHF | TGTGACAGCAAAGGGGGCGAAGGACCCCTCCACTTT
TRBJ2-3 | TRBV7-3 | - | TRBD1 | CASSRTGGMGDTQYF | TGTGCCAGCAGCCGGACAGGGGGCATGGGAGATACGCAGTATTTT